Following are 28 T cell receptor beta chains from one sample sequenced in a study of technical replicates of blood from a few donors. Using immunoSEQ multiplex PCR, the repertoire was profiled, and TCRdb retains in-frame clones only, with some absent. The table shows around 60,000 clones, with about 92% occurring only once. The sample comprised PBMCs. The receptor source for this set is a human donor in good health. Some clones in this sample may be carry-over from other donors' samples.

V and J are TRBV6-1 and TRBJ1-5; D is possibly TRBD1 (5 bases). Per the germline V gene, CDR1 is MNHNS and CDR2 is SASEGT. This CDR3 comprises 14 residues. Trimming cost V 8 bases and J 7 bases, with 18 bases left between them. The CDR3 loop reads CASDGWGGKQPQHF. In DNA, the CDR3 is TGTGCCAGCGATGGTTGGGGGGGAAAGCAGCCCCAGCATTTT.

The rearrangement joins TRBV7-9 to TRBJ1-5; weak D call: TRBD1 (5 bases). The length of the CDR3 is 17 residues. V was trimmed by 5 bases and J by 4 bases, leaving 21 bases between them. The V gene's germline CDR1 is SEHNR and CDR2 FQNEAQ (reference sequence). CDR3 DNA: TGTGCCAGCAGCCCGAGGGGACTTAGGATGGGTAATCAGCCCCAGCATTTT. It is translated as CASSPRGLRMGNQPQHF.

Here the CDR3 reads CASSRGKYEQYF. The CDR3 region has the DNA TGTGCCAGTAGTCGGGGAAAGTACGAGCAGTACTTC. The rearrangement uses TRBV11-2 and TRBJ2-7; a weak D match, TRBD2 (5 bases). Trimming pared 9 bases from V and 4 bases from J, leaving 13 bases between. The V gene's germline CDR1 is SGHAT and CDR2 FQNNGV. The CDR3 is 12 amino acids.

The chain recombines TRBV6-5 with TRBJ1-5, with D possibly being TRBD1 (6 bases). Germline assignment: CDR1 MNHEY and CDR2 SVGAGI. The length of the CDR3 is 14 residues. Trimming took 5 bases from V and 7 from J, leaving 15 bases between them. For the CDR3, the DNA is TGTGCCAGCAGTCCAACACTACAGGGCCAGCCCCAGCATTTT. Amino acids: CASSPTLQGQPQHF.

This chain connects TRBV5-6 to TRBJ2-3; maybe TRBD2 (5 bases). Germline CDR1 SGHDT, CDR2 YYEEEE. Trimming took 1 base from V and 4 from J, leaving 13 bases between them. The CDR3 is 15 amino acids. CDR3 residues: CASSLLGDGADTQYF. The CDR3 DNA follows: TGTGCCAGCAGCTTGCTCGGGGATGGGGCAGATACGCAGTATTTT.

The chain couples TRBV18 to TRBJ2-5, with D possibly matching TRBD1 (6 bases). Germline V gene sequence: CDR1 KGHSH, CDR2 LQKENI. V was clipped by 0 bases and J by 6 bases, with 17 bases between them. This CDR3 comprises 16 residues. The CDR3 protein is CASSPPTGTGSKTQYF. Written as DNA, the CDR3 is TGTGCCAGCTCACCACCTACAGGGACCGGATCGAAGACCCAGTACTTC.

The CDR3 region is CASSQPSGGYTF. CDR3 nucleotide sequence: TGTGCCAGCAGCCAACCCTCCGGTGGCTACACCTTC. The chain links TRBV4-2 to TRBJ1-2, with unresolved D. V was cut by 2 bases and J by 7 bases, with 8 bases left in between. The CDR3 extends over 12 amino acids. Per germline, CDR1 LGHNA and CDR2 YNFKEQ.

The chain combines TRBV7-2 with TRBJ2-7, with 11 bases lining up with TRBD2. This CDR3 is 17 amino acids long. The V gene's germline CDR1 is SGHTA and CDR2 FQGNSA. Germline trimming cut 0 bases from V and 9 bases from J; bases unmatched to any gene: 13. CDR3 sequence: CASSLALAGGPLSRQYF. Here the CDR3 DNA reads TGTGCCAGCAGCTTAGCCCTAGCGGGAGGACCGTTATCCCGGCAGTACTTC.

The J gene is TRBJ2-2, the V gene TRBV20-1; unclear D gene. Germline CDR1 and CDR2: DFQATT and SNEGSKA (reference sequence). The CDR3 covers 11 residues. Trimming removed 0 bases from V and 8 bases from J, with 4 bases in between. The CDR3 region has the DNA TGCAGTGCTAGAGATCGGGGGGAGCTGTTTTTT. Its protein is CSARDRGELFF.

The chain combines TRBV7-2 with TRBJ1-2; 8 nucleotides align to TRBD1. Germline V lookup: CDR1 SGHTA, CDR2 FQGNSA. The CDR3 extends over 15 amino acids. J was trimmed by 4 bases and V by 5 bases; bases with no gene match: 9. The CDR3 coding sequence is TGTGCCAGCAGCCAAGACCGGGACAGGATCTATGGCTACACCTTC. Protein sequence: CASSQDRDRIYGYTF.

The chain employs TRBV7-9 and TRBJ2-7; 12 bases map to TRBD2. Germline CDR1 and CDR2: SEHNR and FQNEAQ (reference sequence). The CDR3 is made up of 15 amino acids. With V trimmed by 2 bases and J by 7 bases, 6 bases remained unmatched. CDR3 DNA: TGTGCCAGCAGCTTACCGGGCCTAGCGGGAGGGGAGCAGTACTTC. Residues: CASSLPGLAGGEQYF.

The chain employs TRBV20-1 and TRBJ2-7; D uncertain. The germline gives CDR1 DFQATT, CDR2 SNEGSKA (reference sequence). Trimming left V 3 bases short and J 4 bases short, with 4 bases between. CDR3 length: 10 amino acids. The chain's CDR3 is CSASGYEQYF. DNA of the CDR3: TGCAGTGCTAGCGGGTACGAGCAGTACTTC.

As for this clone: The sample carries other DNA sequences with the same CDR3. The chain has TRBV15 and TRBJ1-4, with D tentatively TRBD1 (5 bases). This CDR3 comprises 15 residues. Germline V lookup: CDR1 LNHNV, CDR2 YYDKDF (reference sequence). Trimming pared 0 bases from V and 3 bases from J, leaving 8 bases between. This CDR3 is CATSRDQGANEKLFF. The CDR3 coding sequence is TGTGCCACCAGCAGAGATCAGGGTGCTAATGAAAAACTGTTTTTT. The complete variable domain, with remaining parts taken from reference TRBV15 and TRBJ1-4, reads DAMVIQNPRYQVTQFGKPVTLSCSQTLNHNVMYWYQQKSSQAPKLLFHYYDKDFNNEADTPDNFQSRRPNTSFCFLDIRSPGLGDTAMYLCATSRDQGANEKLFFGSGTQLSVL.

The chain joins TRBV27 to TRBJ2-6; D might be TRBD2 (5 bases). This CDR3 spans 15 amino acids. The V gene lost 1 base and the J gene lost 3 bases, with 7 bases spanning the gap. Germline CDR1 MNHEY, CDR2 SMNVEV (reference sequence). CDR3 DNA: TGTGCCAGCAGTTTATACGGGGTTGGGGCCAACGTCCTGACTTTC. Protein: CASSLYGVGANVLTF.

This clone was recorded once. The chain carries TRBV7-2 and TRBJ1-1; 8 bases match TRBD1. Trimming cost V 3 bases and J 0 bases; bases outside gene matches: 6. The V gene's germline CDR1 is SGHTA and CDR2 FQGNSA. The CDR3 is made up of 16 amino acids. CDR3 in amino acids: CASSFGTGLMNTEAFF. CDR3 nucleotides: TGTGCCAGCAGCTTTGGGACAGGCCTCATGAACACTGAAGCTTTCTTT.

The J gene is TRBJ1-5, the V gene TRBV15; 9 nucleotides align to TRBD1. CDR1 LNHNV and CDR2 YYDKDF come from the germline V gene (reference sequence). V gave up 3 bases and J gave up 6 bases; unmatched junction bases: 9. The CDR3 extends over 16 amino acids. The CDR3 loop reads CATSSSQQGAIQPQHF. CDR3 sequence (DNA): TGTGCCACCAGCAGTTCCCAACAGGGGGCAATTCAGCCCCAGCATTTT.

The V call is TRBV5-6, the J call TRBJ1-1; maybe TRBD1 (6 bases). Looked up from germline, CDR1 is SGHDT and CDR2 is YYEEEE. This CDR3 has 14 amino acids. Trimming took off 2 bases at V and 4 bases at J, with 12 bases between the two ends. The CDR3 sequence is CASSLTGLVTEAFF. The CDR3 nucleotides are TGTGCCAGCAGCTTAACAGGGTTGGTCACTGAAGCTTTCTTT.

The V and J genes are TRBV29-1 and TRBJ1-4; D is uncertain. This CDR3 region has 11 residues. Germline V CDR1 and CDR2: SQVTM, ANQGSEA. V was pared by 6 bases and J by 8 bases, with 10 bases between. CDR3 DNA: TGCAGCGTCGGACTGGGAGAAAAACTGTTTTTT. Translating it yields CSVGLGEKLFF.

The chain links TRBV4-2 to TRBJ2-5; D unclear. The CDR3 has 14 residues. Germline values: CDR1 LGHNA, CDR2 YNFKEQ. Trimming shortened V by 1 base and J by 4 bases, and 10 bases separated the two germline ends. DNA of the CDR3: TGTGCCAGCAGCCAAGTTTTGCAGGCAGAGACCCAGTACTTC. It yields the protein CASSQVLQAETQYF.

This clone was observed many times. The rearrangement links TRBV27 to TRBJ1-6; D ambiguous. The CDR3 spans 17 residues. Trimming took 5 bases from V and 4 from J, leaving 18 bases between them. CDR1 is MNHEY, CDR2 SMNVEV, per germline (reference sequence). CDR3 sequence (DNA): TGTGCCAGCAGTACCCGACTGCTAACAACTTATAATTCACCCCTCCACTTT. Amino acids: CASSTRLLTTYNSPLHF.

The V call is TRBV7-9, the J call TRBJ1-1, with D unresolved. V lost 1 base and J 6 bases, leaving 27 bases between the germline ends. Germline V gene data show CDR1 as SEHNR and CDR2 as FQNEAQ (reference sequence). The CDR3 loop spans 19 amino acids. The CDR3: CASSLGARGPTKTGAEAFF. DNA of the CDR3: TGTGCCAGCAGCTTAGGGGCCCGCGGGCCTACGAAGACCGGGGCTGAAGCTTTCTTT.

J is TRBJ1-5 and V is TRBV4-2; D remains ambiguous. V was trimmed by 3 bases and J by 6 bases, leaving 21 bases between them. The V gene's germline CDR1 is LGHNA and CDR2 YNFKEQ. This CDR3 spans 17 amino acids. CDR3 sequence reads: CASSQDLGFEAGQPQHF. The CDR3 DNA is TGTGCCAGCAGCCAGGACTTAGGTTTCGAGGCGGGTCAGCCCCAGCATTTT.

The chain is built from TRBV7-9 and TRBJ1-2; D remains ambiguous. Looked up from germline, CDR1 is SEHNR and CDR2 is FQNEAQ (reference sequence). The CDR3 is 14 amino acids. V was cut by 5 bases and J by 7 bases, with 17 bases left in between. The CDR3 spells CASSPQRRVGGYTF. The CDR3 nucleotides are TGTGCCAGCAGCCCCCAGCGGAGGGTTGGTGGCTACACCTTC.

The rearrangement joins TRBV5-6 to TRBJ1-1; a possible D gene is TRBD1 (6 bases). This CDR3 has 16 residues. V lost 2 bases and J 2 bases, leaving 16 bases between the germline ends. CDR1 and CDR2 (germline): SGHDT, YYEEEE. The CDR3 spells CASSFYQPGHNTEAFF. As DNA, the CDR3 is TGTGCCAGCAGCTTTTACCAACCGGGACACAACACTGAAGCTTTCTTT.

The chain links TRBV21-1 to TRBJ1-5; the D segment call TRBD1 is taken from the table without a DNA check. TRBV21-1 corresponds to a pseudogene. The CDR3 is 14 amino acids. Written as DNA, the CDR3 is TGTGCCAGCAGCGACAGGGGACATCATCAGCCCCAGCATTTT. Residues: CASSDRGHHQPQHF.

The V and J genes are TRBV15 and TRBJ2-1; TRBD1 might be the D (6 bases). Germline V gene sequence: CDR1 LNHNV, CDR2 YYDKDF (reference sequence). V shed 5 bases and J shed 5 bases, with 10 bases lying between them. There are 13 residues in the CDR3. The CDR3 nucleotides read TGTGCCACCAGCGTGGACAGAAACAATGAGCAGTTCTTC. This translates into CATSVDRNNEQFF.

The CDR3 bases are TGTGCCAGCAGCCGGACAGGCTCCTACGAGCAGTACTTC. Residues: CASSRTGSYEQYF. The chain employs TRBV7-2 and TRBJ2-7; 7 nucleotides agree with TRBD1. From germline, CDR1 is SGHTA and CDR2 FQGNSA. The CDR3 is made up of 13 amino acids. Unmatched junction bases numbered 1, after V lost 5 bases and J lost 0 bases.

V gene TRBV7-9 combines with J gene TRBJ1-6, with D possibly being TRBD1 (5 bases). The CDR3 contains 15 residues. Trimming cost V 4 bases and J 9 bases, with 16 bases left between them. Germline loops: CDR1 SEHNR, CDR2 FQNEAQ (reference sequence). As DNA, the CDR3 is TGTGCCAGCAGCTCGGAAAGGGGCCTCGGTTCACCCCTCCACTTT. Translation gives CASSSERGLGSPLHF.